This T cell receptor (beta chain) was captured by sequencing in a study of blood T cell repertoires in COVID-19 (dated by TCRdb to 2018 to 2020). About the investigation overall: Samples from collaborators originated in the United States, Italy and Spain and spanned both the acute and convalescent phases of COVID-19. The material from the prospective study consisted of cDNA or gDNA derived from T cells, B-cell-depleted T cells, or PBMCs. The dataset comprised deeply sampled blood TCRbeta repertoires from subjects exposed to, actively infected with, or recovered from COVID-19. The repertoires were released in a freely available public database meant as a resource for research on the immune response to SARS-CoV-2. The samples were drawn from two sources: the first 160 participants of the ongoing ImmuneRACE study, and over 1,000 subjects contributed by 6 global collaborators. The sample metadata nearly always contained a de-identified subject ID, COVID-19 status, age in years and sex. HLA class I and class II types, where available, came from metadata supplied by the sample provider rather than from assay-based typing. Beyond this particular receptor, the publication reports: Clinical and demographic metadata were provided uncurated, with the amount varying by source and participant.

TCRbeta CDR3 regions were amplified from genomic DNA using the immunoSEQ Assay, a bias-controlled multiplex PCR. Processing in the source paper ran as follows. Within the assay, amplification of reference gene primers was used to estimate how many nucleated cells each sample contained. To quantify the absolute abundance of each unique TCRbeta CDR3 rearrangement, sequence reads were collapsed and filtered. For each sample, productive Simpson clonality was calculated by taking the square root of Simpson's diversity index across productive rearrangements. The source is immuneACCESS, and TCRdb retained only in-frame sequences with V and J called. Part of the clones is not carried over; for the studies checked, unresolved V genes explain less than half of this, and the remainder is unexplained. For V, J and clone size, that table is used; D and trimming come from the DNA. Here the sample has 15,000 to 20,000 clones; over 65% occur a single time. The ten largest account for about 6% of the sample.

Collaborating institutions collected whole blood in K2EDTA tubes following their own protocols. Collaborator samples were shipped for TCRbeta analysis as frozen whole blood, isolated PBMCs, or DNA extracted from either sample type. For this clone: It lacks a known antigen. Base qualities are not provided; no much larger clone lies one nucleotide away.

Germline trimming amounts to 4 bases on V and 5 bases on J, with 9 as the count of junction bases outside the gene matches. Looking up the germline V gene yields CDR1 SGHTA and CDR2 FQGNSA. The CDR3 sequence holds 16 residues, the cysteine and phenylalanine included. The CDR3 DNA has 48 bases and is translated from base 1. The sequence was obtained from a human donor in a cohort sampled during active COVID-19. Sequencing was done on a sample of peripheral blood. This chain joins TRBV7-2 to TRBJ2-3, with 10 central nucleotides matching TRBD2. The DNA sequence is as follows: TGTGCCAGCAGCTCTCAAAGCGGGAGGGCCGGAGATACGCAGTATTTT. Its amino acids are CASSSQSGRAGDTQYF.